The rows below give T cell receptor beta chains drawn from one sample of a study of cytomegalovirus exposure and HLA in healthy donors. Sequencing used immunoSEQ multiplex PCR; TCRdb keeps in-frame clones, though not all of them. The table lists tens of thousands of clones, roughly 93% of them singletons. The material sequenced was PBMCs. These receptors were taken from a woman younger than 35 in good health and CMV-seropositive. Both conserved end residues are part of each CDR3. Fields, in order: D gene, J gene, V gene, clone size, CDR3 protein, CDR3 DNA. The D gene is left open where the match is weak. For some rows the clone size is stated as once, few or many, or as a class when expanded; others skip it.

.,TRBJ2-2,TRBV6-1,.,CASSERAGVNTGELFF,TGTGCCAGCAGTGAAAGGGCAGGGGTTAACACCGGGGAGCTGTTTTTT
TRBD1,TRBJ2-3,TRBV4-1,.,CASSQDWGQGADTQYF,TGCGCCAGCAGCCAAGATTGGGGACAGGGGGCAGATACGCAGTATTTT
.,TRBJ1-1,TRBV7-9,.,CATGTNAEAFF,TGTGCCACCGGGACTAACGCTGAAGCTTTCTTT
.,TRBJ2-1,TRBV7-2,.,CASSLVTSSYNEQFF,TGTGCCAGCAGCTTAGTCACTAGTTCCTACAATGAGCAGTTCTTC
.,TRBJ2-2,TRBV7-9,.,CASSSTAANTGELFF,TGTGCCAGCAGCTCGACAGCCGCGAACACCGGGGAGCTGTTTTTT
.,TRBJ1-1,TRBV4-1,.,CASSQGAGVITEAFF,TGCGCCAGCAGCCAAGGCGCAGGGGTAATTACTGAAGCTTTCTTT
.,TRBJ1-2,TRBV18,.,CASSSYSNYGYTF,TGTGCCAGCTCATCCTACAGTAACTATGGCTACACCTTC
.,TRBJ1-2,TRBV6-5,.,CASRKVRGTGYTF,TGTGCCAGCAGAAAGGTCAGGGGTACTGGCTACACCTTC
.,TRBJ1-5,TRBV18,.,CASSPGQGEQPQHF,TGTGCCAGCTCACCAGGGCAGGGCGAACAGCCCCAGCATTTT
.,TRBJ2-7,TRBV11-2,.,CASSLGGDRVSEQYF,TGTGCCAGCAGCTTGGGGGGTGACAGGGTATCCGAGCAGTACTTC
TRBD1,TRBJ2-3,TRBV2,.,CASRADRGRADTQYF,TGTGCCAGCAGGGCAGACAGGGGACGGGCAGATACGCAGTATTTT
.,TRBJ2-7,TRBV28,.,CASSSPYEQYF,TGTGCCAGCAGTTCCCCGTACGAGCAGTACTTC
.,TRBJ1-5,TRBV28,.,CASSSYRPNQPQHF,TGTGCCAGCAGTTCATACAGACCCAATCAGCCCCAGCATTTT
.,TRBJ1-2,TRBV19,.,CASRNAGGGYTF,TGTGCCAGTCGAAACGCGGGGGGAGGCTACACCTTC
TRBD2,TRBJ2-3,TRBV11-3,.,CASSSRTSGNTDTQYF,TGTGCCAGCAGCTCCCGGACTAGCGGGAACACAGATACGCAGTATTTT
TRBD1,TRBJ1-6,TRBV5-4,.,CASKLTTGAYNSPLHF,TGTGCCAGCAAACTTACGACAGGGGCCTATAATTCACCCCTCCACTTT
.,TRBJ1-4,TRBV18,.,CASSPRNNEKLFF,TGTGCCAGCTCACCCAGGAATAATGAAAAACTGTTTTTT
.,TRBJ1-3,TRBV28,once,CASSFRGRNTIYF,TGTGCCAGCAGTTTCAGGGGACGAAACACCATATATTTT
TRBD1,TRBJ2-1,TRBV27,.,CASSSRKDRAPVCEQFF,TGTGCCAGCAGTTCGCGAAAGGACAGGGCCCCGGTGTGTGAGCAGTTCTTC
TRBD1,TRBJ1-4,TRBV5-5,once,CASSGIPGQINEKLFF,TGTGCCAGCAGCGGGATCCCGGGACAGATTAATGAAAAACTGTTTTTT
TRBD1,TRBJ1-3,TRBV6-5,.,CATIQGAGNTIYF,TGTGCCACCATACAGGGGGCTGGAAACACCATATATTTT
.,TRBJ2-7,TRBV6-5,.,CASSLFRGADEQYF,TGTGCCAGCAGCCTCTTCCGAGGAGCGGACGAGCAGTACTTC
.,TRBJ2-5,TRBV6-1,.,CASSPLTWEETQYF,TGTGCCAGCAGTCCATTAACTTGGGAGGAGACCCAGTACTTC
TRBD2,TRBJ2-7,TRBV5-1,.,CASSPVRGGGSYEQYF,TGCGCCAGCAGCCCTGTCCGCGGGGGGGGTTCCTACGAGCAGTACTTC
.,TRBJ2-1,TRBV4-1,.,CASSQEGGDSSYNEQFF,TGCGCCAGCAGCCAAGAAGGCGGGGACAGCTCCTACAATGAGCAGTTCTTC
.,TRBJ1-2,TRBV18,.,CASSPPSNVGLSGYTF,TGTGCCAGCTCACCGCCCTCTAACGTGGGGCTGAGTGGCTACACCTTC
TRBD2,TRBJ2-7,TRBV19,.,CASSPHSGSYEQYF,TGTGCCAGTAGTCCCCATAGCGGGAGCTACGAGCAGTACTTC
TRBD2,TRBJ2-3,TRBV25-1,.,CASSQASGRTDTQYF,TGTGCCAGCAGTCAGGCTAGCGGGAGAACAGATACGCAGTATTTT
.,TRBJ2-6,TRBV14,.,CASSQVRGIGSGANVLTF,TGTGCCAGCAGCCAAGTTCGAGGGATTGGGTCTGGGGCCAACGTCCTGACTTTC
.,TRBJ1-2,TRBV29-1,.,CSAQQGGSYGYTF,TGCAGCGCTCAACAGGGTGGGAGCTATGGCTACACCTTC
.,TRBJ1-4,TRBV14,once,CASSQDIGEKLFF,TGTGCCAGCAGCCAAGATATCGGTGAAAAACTGTTTTTT
TRBD1,TRBJ2-7,TRBV28,.,CASSLPGQGGTYEQYF,TGTGCCAGCAGTTTACCTGGACAGGGGGGGACCTACGAGCAGTACTTC
.,TRBJ2-3,TRBV27,.,CASSSIIGLASFSDTQYF,TGTGCCAGCAGTTCCATCATCGGGCTGGCTAGCTTCTCAGATACGCAGTATTTT
.,TRBJ2-3,TRBV6-1,.,CASSEIRGTDTQYF,TGTGCCAGCAGTGAAATCAGGGGCACAGATACGCAGTATTTT
TRBD1,TRBJ1-2,TRBV7-6,once,CASSLDRDRSGYTF,TGTGCCAGCAGCCTAGACAGGGACAGATCTGGCTACACCTTC
.,TRBJ1-5,TRBV28,.,CASSRGYQPQHF,TGTGCCAGCAGTCGAGGATATCAGCCCCAGCATTTT
TRBD1,TRBJ2-5,TRBV5-4,.,CASSPGQGRQETQYF,TGTGCCAGCAGCCCGGGACAGGGACGTCAAGAGACCCAGTACTTC
TRBD2,TRBJ2-3,TRBV28,.,CASSLFGRADTQYF,TGTGCCAGCAGTTTATTTGGGAGGGCCGATACGCAGTATTTT
.,TRBJ1-2,TRBV5-6,once,CASSFEGSYGYTF,TGTGCCAGCAGCTTTGAGGGTTCCTATGGCTACACCTTC
TRBD2,TRBJ2-1,TRBV11-2,.,CASSSTSGYYNEQFF,TGTGCCAGCAGCTCGACTAGCGGATACTACAATGAGCAGTTCTTC
TRBD1,TRBJ1-2,TRBV6-1,.,CASSASTGWVDRGGYGYTF,TGTGCCAGCAGTGCCTCGACGGGTTGGGTCGACAGGGGAGGCTATGGCTACACCTTC
TRBD2,TRBJ2-7,TRBV7-9,.,CASSLSGGSYEQYF,TGTGCCAGCAGCTTGAGCGGGGGATCCTACGAGCAGTACTTC
TRBD2,TRBJ2-3,TRBV11-3,once,CASSLDGGRANTQYF,TGTGCCAGCAGCTTAGACGGCGGGAGGGCAAATACGCAGTATTTT
.,TRBJ1-2,TRBV5-4,.,CASSSPRGIDDGYTF,TGTGCCAGCAGCTCGCCCAGGGGAATAGACGATGGCTACACCTTC
.,TRBJ2-7,TRBV21-1,.,CASSRSKGTETSPRLSEQYF,TGTGCCAGCAGCCGTTCTAAGGGGACCGAGACTAGCCCTCGATTGAGCGAGCAGTACTTC
.,TRBJ1-2,TRBV6-5,.,CASSYSPLGYGYTF,TGTGCCAGCAGTTACTCCCCACTCGGCTATGGCTACACCTTC
TRBD1,TRBJ2-7,TRBV28,.,CASTETGGNYEQYF,TGTGCCAGCACCGAGACAGGGGGGAACTACGAGCAGTACTTC
TRBD1,TRBJ1-5,TRBV28,.,CASGTGALNQPQHF,TGTGCCAGCGGGACAGGGGCCCTAAATCAGCCCCAGCATTTT
TRBD1,TRBJ2-2,TRBV5-5,.,CASSLGTVNTGELFF,TGTGCCAGCAGCCTCGGGACAGTGAACACCGGGGAGCTGTTTTTT
TRBD2,TRBJ2-2,TRBV7-9,.,CASSSTSGGAFGGELFF,TGTGCCAGCAGCTCGACTAGCGGGGGGGCCTTTGGCGGGGAGCTGTTTTTT
.,TRBJ2-1,TRBV11-1,.,CASSLMNKRHEQFF,TGTGCCAGCAGCTTAATGAACAAGCGACATGAGCAGTTCTTC
.,TRBJ2-5,TRBV4-1,.,CASSQGAGGQETQYF,TGCGCCAGCAGCCAAGGGGCCGGGGGCCAAGAGACCCAGTACTTC
TRBD1,TRBJ2-7,TRBV6-6,.,CASSSQGTPYEQYF,TGTGCCAGCAGTTCACAGGGGACCCCCTACGAGCAGTACTTC
TRBD1,TRBJ1-2,TRBV27,.,CASSGGTGPHYECTF,TGTGCCAGCAGTGGCGGGACAGGTCCCCACTATGAGTGCACCTTC
TRBD2,TRBJ2-1,TRBV28,.,CASSFTGRFSGGAHNEQFF,TGTGCCAGCAGTTTCACGGGGCGGTTCAGCGGGGGGGCTCACAATGAGCAGTTCTTC